Following are 32 T cell receptor beta chains from one sample sequenced in a study of OX40 agonist ivuxolimab in advanced cancers. Using immunoSEQ multiplex PCR, the repertoire was profiled, and TCRdb retains in-frame clones only, with some absent. The sample consists of more than 70,000 clones, roughly 81% of them appearing once. The material sequenced was CD4+ or CD8+ T cells sorted from blood, taken in a trial of the OX40 agonist ivuxolimab. The receptor set was obtained from an adult with an advanced solid tumor such as melanoma, head and neck, liver or kidney cancer.

The V gene is TRBV28, the J gene TRBJ2-1, with 7 bases fitting TRBD1. The CDR3 extends over 16 amino acids. Germline V gives CDR1 MDHEN, CDR2 SYDVKM. J was trimmed by 5 bases and V by 2 bases; bases with no gene match: 9. This CDR3 reads CASSLTRQGTNNEQFF. The CDR3 DNA is TGTGCCAGCAGTTTAACGCGACAGGGAACTAACAATGAGCAGTTCTTC.

The chain uses TRBV4-1 and TRBJ2-7; 7 nucleotides align to TRBD2. CDR1 and CDR2 (germline): MGHRA, YSYEKL. With V trimmed by 4 bases and J by 2 bases, 8 bases remained unmatched. This CDR3 has 15 residues. The DNA for the CDR3 is TGCGCCAGCAGCCTTCTGGTCGGGGGGACCTACGAGCAGTACTTC. Translating it yields CASSLLVGGTYEQYF.

The chain recombines TRBV10-1 with TRBJ2-2, with D maybe TRBD1 (6 bases). The CDR3 loop spans 13 amino acids. Trimming removed 9 bases from V and 4 bases from J, with 12 bases in between. CDR1 and CDR2 from the germline V gene are WNHNN and SYGVQD (reference sequence). CDR3 bases: TGCGCCAGTTCGAACAGGGCCACCGGGGAGCTGTTTTTT. Protein sequence: CASSNRATGELFF.

The rearrangement joins TRBV7-2 to TRBJ1-2; a weak D match, TRBD1 (6 bases). CDR1 and CDR2 (germline): SGHTA, FQGNSA. Deletions cut 1 base from V and 0 bases from J, with 12 bases between. This CDR3 contains 16 residues. The CDR3 is CASSLGGTLSNYGYTF. In nucleotides, the CDR3 is TGTGCCAGCAGCTTAGGGGGGACACTATCTAACTATGGCTACACCTTC.

V gene TRBV5-4 combines with J gene TRBJ2-1, with 9 bases that match TRBD1. The CDR3 runs 15 residues. The germline V gene has CDR1 SGHNT and CDR2 YYREEE (reference sequence). CDR3 sequence (DNA): TGTGCAGTAGCCCAGGGACAGGGTGTATACAATGAGCAGTTCTTC. It translates to CAVAQGQGVYNEQFF.

The chain is built from TRBV7-7 and TRBJ2-3, with D perhaps matching TRBD2 (6 bases). The CDR3 consists of 14 residues. Germline V CDR1 and CDR2: SSHAT, FNYEAQ (reference sequence). V lost 5 bases, J lost 2 bases, and 11 bases lay in between. CDR3 amino acids: CASSRGLNTDTQYF. In DNA form, the CDR3 reads TGTGCCAGCAGCCGAGGACTAAACACAGATACGCAGTATTTT.

This chain joins TRBV7-9 and TRBJ1-1; D unresolved. CDR1 is SEHNR and CDR2 is FQNEAQ in the germline V gene (reference sequence). Trimming took 5 bases from V and 6 from J, leaving 13 bases between them. This CDR3 region has 13 residues. The CDR3 sequence: CASSAEGRAEAFF. The DNA of the CDR3 is TGTGCCAGCAGCGCTGAAGGACGGGCTGAAGCTTTCTTT. The complete variable domain, with remaining parts taken from reference TRBV7-9 and TRBJ1-1, reads DTGVSQNPRHKITKRGQNVTFRCDPISEHNRLYWYRQTLGQGPEFLTYFQNEAQLEKSRLLSDRFSAERPKGSFSTLEIQRTEQGDSAMYLCASSAEGRAEAFFGQGTRLTVV.

The sample holds a few counts of this clone. The DNA for the CDR3 is TGTGCCAGCAGTGAATGGGACAACTATGGCTACACCTTC. Translated, it gives CASSEWDNYGYTF. The chain links TRBV6-1 to TRBJ1-2, with D possibly matching TRBD1 (5 bases). CDR1 is MNHNS and CDR2 is SASEGT in the germline V gene. V was trimmed by 2 bases and J by 2 bases, leaving 6 bases between them. The CDR3 covers 13 residues.

Only a few counts were recorded for this clone. This sequence joins TRBV6-5 and TRBJ1-5; D might be TRBD1 (5 bases). Germline lookup yields CDR1 MNHEY and CDR2 SVGAGI. This CDR3 region has 12 residues. Trimming removed 1 base from V and 9 bases from J, with 7 bases in between. The CDR3: CASSYFGGPQHF. The CDR3 nucleotides are TGTGCCAGCAGTTACTTCGGGGGGCCCCAGCATTTT.

This chain uses TRBV9 with TRBJ1-1, with D possibly TRBD1 on 6 matching bases. The length of the CDR3 is 14 residues. Germline V lookup: CDR1 SGDLS, CDR2 YYNGEE. The V gene lost 0 bases and the J gene lost 5 bases, with 11 bases spanning the gap. This CDR3 is CASSVVQGGTEAFF. CDR3 coding DNA: TGTGCCAGCAGCGTAGTACAGGGAGGGACTGAAGCTTTCTTT.

The chain couples TRBV18 to TRBJ2-7; unclear D gene. Trimming took 2 bases from V and 0 from J, leaving 11 bases between them. There are 15 residues in the CDR3. Germline V gene sequence: CDR1 KGHSH, CDR2 LQKENI. The CDR3 region has the DNA TGTGCCAGCTCACCAAGCTCGGAGCGCTCCTACGAGCAGTACTTC. This gives the protein CASSPSSERSYEQYF.

In its sample, this clone was seen a few times. This chain joins TRBV2 and TRBJ1-6, with D unresolved. V gave up 6 bases and J gave up 8 bases, with 8 bases separating them. The CDR3 consists of 12 residues. Germline loops: CDR1 SNHLY, CDR2 FYNNEI. The CDR3: CASRTLDSPLHF. The CDR3 bases are TGTGCCAGCAGAACTTTAGATTCACCCCTCCACTTT.

This chain uses TRBV4-1 with TRBJ1-1; D is perhaps TRBD1 (6 bases). Deletions cut 4 bases from V and 3 bases from J, with 12 bases between. The V gene's germline CDR1 is MGHRA and CDR2 YSYEKL. This CDR3 spans 14 amino acids. The CDR3 protein is CASSPWGGHTEAFF. The DNA for the CDR3 is TGCGCCAGCAGCCCCTGGGGGGGGCACACTGAAGCTTTCTTT.

This clone was observed once. The V and J genes are TRBV11-3 and TRBJ2-2; D not resolved. CDR1 and CDR2 (germline): SGHNT, YENEEA. The V gene lost 4 bases and the J gene lost 6 bases, with 9 bases spanning the gap. There are 13 residues in the CDR3. Here the CDR3 reads CASSSWDAGELFF. The DNA of the CDR3 is TGTGCCAGCAGCTCCTGGGATGCCGGGGAGCTGTTTTTT.

The chain couples TRBV6-1 to TRBJ2-3, with D possibly matching TRBD1 (6 bases). CDR1 is MNHNS, CDR2 SASEGT, per germline. V lost 6 bases to trimming and J lost 4 bases, with 14 bases between them. This CDR3 is built from 14 residues. DNA of the CDR3: TGTGCCAGCAGGGAACAGGGAAAAGCAGATACGCAGTATTTT. Translation gives CASREQGKADTQYF.

V and J are TRBV7-8 and TRBJ2-3; 9 bases are a match to TRBD2. The length of the CDR3 is 19 residues. The trim removed 0 bases at V and 4 bases at J, leaving 14 bases unmatched. Germline V gene sequence: CDR1 SGHVS, CDR2 FQNEAQ. CDR3 region: CASSLANLAGGGDPDTQYF. In DNA form, the CDR3 reads TGTGCCAGCAGCTTAGCGAATCTAGCTGGCGGGGGGGACCCAGATACGCAGTATTTT.

The V call is TRBV5-6, the J call TRBJ2-7, with a weak D call TRBD2 (5 bases). The germline gives CDR1 SGHDT, CDR2 YYEEEE. CDR3 size: 16 residues. V gave up 4 bases and J gave up 4 bases, with 21 bases separating them. The CDR3 reads CASSANVGEALYEQYF. The CDR3 bases are TGTGCCAGCAGCGCTAATGTGGGAGAAGCATTATACGAGCAGTACTTC.

The CDR3 protein is CASSLGGRSSYEQYF. The CDR3 DNA reads TGTGCCAGCAGCTTAGGGGGGAGGTCTTCCTACGAGCAGTACTTC. This chain uses TRBV7-2 with TRBJ2-7, with D perhaps TRBD2 (6 bases). CDR1 is SGHTA, CDR2 FQGNSA, per germline. V dropped 1 base and J dropped 1 base, with 11 bases sitting between them. The CDR3 is 15 amino acids. The full variable domain, in which reference TRBV7-2 and TRBJ2-7 provide the parts outside the CDR3, is GAGVSQSPSNKVTEKGKDVELRCDPISGHTALYWYRQSLGQGLEFLIYFQGNSAPDKSGLPSDRFSAERTGGSVSTLTIQRTQQEDSAVYLCASSLGGRSSYEQYFGPGTRLTVT.

The chain combines TRBV5-4 with TRBJ1-1, with TRBD1 matching 8 bases. The CDR3 runs to 18 residues. Germline values: CDR1 SGHNT, CDR2 YYREEE (reference sequence). The V segment lost 4 bases and the J segment 5 bases; nucleotides outside the gene matches: 19. For the CDR3, the DNA is TGTGCCAGCAGCCCGGGTGGGGCAGGGGGCCTCGGAGGTACTGAAGCTTTCTTT. It encodes CASSPGGAGGLGGTEAFF.

This clone was seen once. V is TRBV9 and J is TRBJ2-2, with a tentative D call TRBD2 (5 bases). There are 16 residues in the CDR3. Trimming pared 0 bases from V and 3 bases from J, leaving 12 bases between. Germline CDR1 reads SGDLS; CDR2 reads YYNGEE. CDR3 sequence: CASSVATGSDTGELFF. CDR3 DNA: TGTGCCAGCAGCGTAGCTACGGGGTCGGACACCGGGGAGCTGTTTTTT.

The CDR3 loop is CAWSPWDRSSGNTIYF. CDR3 in DNA: TGTGCCTGGAGCCCCTGGGACAGGTCCTCTGGAAACACCATATATTTT. The J gene is TRBJ1-3, the V gene TRBV30; the match to TRBD1 covers 8 bases. The V gene's germline CDR1 is GTSNPN and CDR2 SVGIG (reference sequence). CDR3 length: 16 residues. V lost 3 bases and J lost 0; bases outside the gene matches: 7.

The rearrangement links TRBV2 to TRBJ2-2; weak D call: TRBD1 (6 bases). V lost 4 bases, J lost 5 bases, and 14 bases lay in between. The CDR3 loop spans 15 amino acids. Germline V lookup: CDR1 SNHLY, CDR2 FYNNEI. The CDR3 spells CASSGEQGRTGELFF. The CDR3, as DNA: TGTGCCAGCAGTGGGGAACAGGGTCGGACCGGGGAGCTGTTTTTT.

The chain has TRBV7-7 and TRBJ2-5, with 7 bases that match TRBD2. Germline V gene data show CDR1 as SSHAT and CDR2 as FNYEAQ (reference sequence). The CDR3 runs 16 residues. With V trimmed by 5 bases and J by 5 bases, 14 bases remained unmatched. CDR3 sequence (DNA): TGTGCCAGCAGCCTCGGGGGGTCTCGAAAAGGGGAGACCCAGTACTTC. Its translation: CASSLGGSRKGETQYF.

The genes are TRBV19 and TRBJ2-2, with TRBD1 as a possible D gene (6 bases). Trimming shortened V by 4 bases and J by 5 bases, and 14 bases separated the two germline ends. The CDR3 runs to 15 residues. Germline V lookup: CDR1 LNHDA, CDR2 SQIVND (reference sequence). CDR3 amino acids: CASSTTGSLTGELFF. In DNA form, the CDR3 reads TGTGCCAGTAGTACAACAGGGAGCTTGACCGGGGAGCTGTTTTTT.

This chain uses TRBV5-1 with TRBJ1-6; 10 positions match TRBD1. V trimming: 5 bases; J trimming: 0 bases; junction bases outside the gene matches: 5. Per the germline V gene, CDR1 is SGHRS and CDR2 is YFSETQ. The CDR3 spans 17 residues. This chain's CDR3 is CASRGTGVASYNSPLHF. In DNA form, the CDR3 reads TGCGCCAGCAGAGGGACAGGGGTGGCCTCCTATAATTCACCCCTCCACTTT.

The V gene is TRBV5-1, the J gene TRBJ2-1; 10 bases match TRBD2. The germline V gene encodes CDR1 SGHRS and CDR2 YFSETQ. V gave up 0 bases and J gave up 0 bases; unmatched junction bases: 6. CDR3 length: 18 residues. The CDR3 nucleotides read TGCGCCAGCAGCTTGGGGTCTAGCGGGAGACGCTCCTACAATGAGCAGTTCTTC. Translation: CASSLGSSGRRSYNEQFF. The full variable domain, with the rest looked up from reference TRBV5-1 and TRBJ2-1, is KAGVTQTPRYLIKTRGQQVTLSCSPISGHRSVSWYQQTPGQGLQFLFEYFSETQRNKGNFPGRFSGRQFSNSRSEMNVSTLELGDSALYLCASSLGSSGRRSYNEQFFGPGTRLTVL.

Of note for this clone: The same CDR3 arises from other DNA sequences in this sample as well. V gene TRBV18 combines with J gene TRBJ2-7; D gene ambiguous. CDR3 length: 13 residues. Germline CDR1 reads KGHSH; CDR2 reads LQKENI. V was cut by 0 bases and J by 3 bases, with 6 bases left in between. DNA for the CDR3: TGTGCCAGCTCACCACCGTCAAGCTACGAGCAGTACTTC. Its protein is CASSPPSSYEQYF.

V gene TRBV6-5 combines with J gene TRBJ1-6, with a possible D match to TRBD1 (5 bases). Germline loops: CDR1 MNHEY, CDR2 SVGAGI. V was trimmed by 0 bases and J by 8 bases, leaving 11 bases between them. The CDR3 has 15 amino acids. CDR3 amino acids: CASSYSGGKDSPLHF. For the CDR3, the DNA is TGTGCCAGCAGTTACTCTGGGGGGAAGGATTCACCCCTCCACTTT.

V and J are TRBV5-4 and TRBJ1-5, with 7 positions matching TRBD1. V lost 4 bases, J lost 5 bases, and 3 bases stayed unmatched. There are 13 residues in the CDR3. The germline V gene has CDR1 SGHNT and CDR2 YYREEE (reference sequence). CDR3 residues: CASSIDRDQPQHF. CDR3 DNA: TGTGCCAGCAGCATTGACAGGGATCAGCCCCAGCATTTT.

The genes are TRBV11-3 and TRBJ1-1, with TRBD1 matching over 7 bases. Germline CDR1 SGHNT, CDR2 YENEEA. V was pared by 5 bases and J by 1 base, with 1 base of the junction left unmatched. The CDR3 loop spans 13 amino acids. The CDR3: CASSPGGNTEAFF. CDR3 nucleotides: TGTGCCAGCAGCCCAGGGGGGAACACTGAAGCTTTCTTT.

This clone was counted between two and nine times. The chain combines TRBV9 with TRBJ2-7; D might be TRBD1 or TRBD2, each matching 7 bases. V was shortened by 3 bases and J by 2 bases, with 15 bases between the two germline ends. The CDR3 runs 15 residues. Germline lookup yields CDR1 SGDLS and CDR2 YYNGEE. The CDR3, as DNA: TGTGCCAGCAGCGCAGAGCAGGGGGGGACCTACGAGCAGTACTTC. Protein product: CASSAEQGGTYEQYF.

The table lists this clone with a count of one. V gene TRBV5-5 combines with J gene TRBJ1-1, with TRBD1 matching over 7 bases. CDR3 size: 13 residues. V lost 4 bases, J lost 10 bases, and 10 bases stayed unmatched. Looked up from germline, CDR1 is SGHKS and CDR2 is YYEKEE (reference sequence). The CDR3 loop reads CASSRDSAQRAFF. Here the CDR3 DNA reads TGTGCCAGCAGCCGGGACAGCGCACAACGAGCTTTCTTT.